The 5 T cell receptor beta chains reported below all come from one sample, sequenced in a study of T cell repertoires in cytomegalovirus infection. Their target antigens are unknown. TCRdb used MiXCR to reprocess the reads, holding one entry per CDR3 protein. Found here are around 540,000 distinct CDR3 sequences, around 30% of them singletons; the top ten hold under 20%. The source was cultured PBMCs, collected from culture after CMV antigen stimulation. These receptors all stem from a human donor in good health (CMV status not recorded). Some clones in this sample may be carry-over from other donors' samples.

This clonotype was seen more than once but under ten times. The V gene is TRBV4-1, the J gene TRBJ2-2; 7 nucleotides align to TRBD1. Germline CDR1 is MGHRA and CDR2 is YSYEKL. V lost 4 bases to trimming and J lost 0 bases; unmatched junction nucleotides: 11. This CDR3 has 18 residues. The CDR3 spells CASSRTIQGDTNTGELFF. CDR3 DNA sequence: TGCGCCAGCAGCCGCACAATCCAGGGGGATACGAACACCGGGGAGCTGTTTTTT.

V is TRBV7-6 and J is TRBJ2-1; TRBD1 matches 8 bases. This CDR3 has 13 amino acids. From germline, CDR1 is SGHVS and CDR2 FNYEAQ. With V trimmed by 3 bases and J by 7 bases, 2 bases remained unmatched. As DNA, the CDR3 is TGTGCCAGCAGCTTGGACAGGGTGAATGAGCAGTTCTTC. This encodes CASSLDRVNEQFF.

This clonotype came up a few times. V and J are TRBV19 and TRBJ2-1, with 9 bases identical to TRBD2. V gave up 3 bases and J gave up 8 bases; unmatched junction bases: 11. The length of the CDR3 is 16 residues. Germline CDR1 is LNHDA and CDR2 is SQIVND (reference sequence). The CDR3 region is CASSIVAGGQNYEQFF. CDR3 bases: TGTGCCAGTAGTATCGTTGCGGGAGGGCAAAACTATGAGCAGTTCTTC.

The table lists this clonotype with a few counts. The genes are TRBV2 and TRBJ1-3, with D hard to call. This CDR3 has 14 amino acids. Germline assignment: CDR1 SNHLY and CDR2 FYNNEI. Trimming stripped 7 bases from V and 0 bases from J, with 10 bases between. CDR3 nucleotide sequence: TGTGCCAGCATTTACGACAACTCTGGAAACACCATATATTTT. Amino acids: CASIYDNSGNTIYF.

The CDR3 bases are TGCGCCAGCAGCCAAGATCTCGGGAGGAAGGTGGAGACCCAGTACTTC. This encodes CASSQDLGRKVETQYF. The chain employs TRBV4-3 and TRBJ2-5; 7 nucleotides match TRBD2. V was clipped by 0 bases and J by 5 bases; unmatched bases: 9. This CDR3 has 16 amino acids. The germline V gene has CDR1 LGHNA and CDR2 YSLEER.